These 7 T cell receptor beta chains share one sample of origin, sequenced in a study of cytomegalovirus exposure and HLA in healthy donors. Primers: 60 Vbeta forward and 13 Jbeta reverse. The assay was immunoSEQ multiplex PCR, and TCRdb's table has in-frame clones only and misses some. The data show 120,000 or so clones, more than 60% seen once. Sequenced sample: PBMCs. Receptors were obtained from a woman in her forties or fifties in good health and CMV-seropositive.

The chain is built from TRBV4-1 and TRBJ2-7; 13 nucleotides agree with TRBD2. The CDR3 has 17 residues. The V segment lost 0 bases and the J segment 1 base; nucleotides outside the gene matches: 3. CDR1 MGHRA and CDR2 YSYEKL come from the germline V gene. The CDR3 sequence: CASSQDATSGRSYEQYF. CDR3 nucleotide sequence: TGCGCCAGCAGCCAAGATGCGACTAGCGGGAGGTCCTACGAGCAGTACTTC.

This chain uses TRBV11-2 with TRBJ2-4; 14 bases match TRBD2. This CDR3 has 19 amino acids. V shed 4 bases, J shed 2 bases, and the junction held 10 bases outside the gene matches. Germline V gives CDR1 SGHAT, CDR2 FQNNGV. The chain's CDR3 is CASSSGLAGGNATKNIQYF. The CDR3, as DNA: TGTGCCAGCAGCTCAGGACTAGCGGGGGGCAATGCAACCAAAAACATTCAGTACTTC.

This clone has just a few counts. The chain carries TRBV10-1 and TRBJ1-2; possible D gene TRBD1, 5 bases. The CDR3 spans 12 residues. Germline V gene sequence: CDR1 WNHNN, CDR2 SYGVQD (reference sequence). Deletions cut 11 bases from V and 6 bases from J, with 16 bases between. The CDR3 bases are TGCGCCGGTCTCGGGGGGAAGAATGGCTACACCTTC. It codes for CAGLGGKNGYTF.

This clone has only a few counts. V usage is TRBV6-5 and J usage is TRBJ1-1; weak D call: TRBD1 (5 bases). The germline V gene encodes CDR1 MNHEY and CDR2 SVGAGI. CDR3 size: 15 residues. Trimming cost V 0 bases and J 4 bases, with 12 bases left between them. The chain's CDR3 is CASSYSGPGSTEAFF. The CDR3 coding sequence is TGTGCCAGCAGTTACTCGGGTCCAGGGTCCACTGAAGCTTTCTTT.

The CDR3 protein is CASSMEARLNYGYTF. In DNA form, the CDR3 reads TGTGCCAGTAGTATGGAGGCCAGACTTAACTATGGCTACACCTTC. The chain carries TRBV19 and TRBJ1-2; D unresolved. This CDR3 has 15 amino acids. Germline CDR1 LNHDA, CDR2 SQIVND (reference sequence). V was pared by 3 bases and J by 1 base, with 12 bases between.

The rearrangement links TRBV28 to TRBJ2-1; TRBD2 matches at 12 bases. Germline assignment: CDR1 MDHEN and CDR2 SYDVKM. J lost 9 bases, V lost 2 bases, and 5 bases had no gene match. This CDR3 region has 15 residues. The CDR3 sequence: CASSLGLAGGGEQFF. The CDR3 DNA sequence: TGTGCCAGCAGTTTAGGGCTAGCGGGGGGGGGTGAGCAGTTCTTC.

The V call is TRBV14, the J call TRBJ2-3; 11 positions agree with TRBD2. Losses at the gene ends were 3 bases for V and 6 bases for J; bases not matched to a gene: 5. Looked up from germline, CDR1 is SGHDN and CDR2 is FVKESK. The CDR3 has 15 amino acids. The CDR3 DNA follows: TGTGCCAGCAGCCAGCGTAGCGGGGGGGCGGATACGCAGTATTTT. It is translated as CASSQRSGGADTQYF.